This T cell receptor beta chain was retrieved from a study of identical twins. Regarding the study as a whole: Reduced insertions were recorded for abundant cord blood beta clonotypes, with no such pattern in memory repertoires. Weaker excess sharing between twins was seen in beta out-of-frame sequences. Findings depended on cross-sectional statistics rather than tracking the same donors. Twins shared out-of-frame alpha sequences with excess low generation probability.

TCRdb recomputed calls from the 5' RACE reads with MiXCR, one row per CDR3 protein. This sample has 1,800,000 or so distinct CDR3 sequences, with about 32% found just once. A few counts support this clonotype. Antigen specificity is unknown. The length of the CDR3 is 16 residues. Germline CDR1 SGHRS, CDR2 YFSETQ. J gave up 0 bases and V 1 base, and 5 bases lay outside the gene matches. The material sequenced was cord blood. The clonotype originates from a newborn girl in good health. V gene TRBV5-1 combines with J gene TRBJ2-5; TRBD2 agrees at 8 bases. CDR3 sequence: CASSLSSGTYQETQYF. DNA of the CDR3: TGCGCCAGCAGCTTGAGTAGCGGGACGTACCAAGAGACCCAGTACTTC.